Described below is a single T cell receptor beta chain sequence and its context. Its antigen is unknown. This entry belongs to a study of T cells in narcolepsy. With V trimmed by 3 bases and J by 0 bases, 5 bases remained unmatched. Germline loops: CDR1 SGHDT, CDR2 YYEEEE. The CDR3 spans 16 residues. Sequencing used immunoSEQ multiplex PCR; TCRdb keeps in-frame clones, though not all of them. The sample yields some 30,000 clones, 80% to 85% seen once. General study results and limits: Reportedly, autoreactive clonotypes were serially detected in patients' blood but not controls'.

The rearrangement joins TRBV5-6 to TRBJ1-5; 8 bases fit TRBD1. Sequencing used memory (CD45RA-) CD4+ T cells from blood. This clonotype was sampled from a human donor in good health. Written as DNA, the CDR3 is TGTGCCAGCAGCTCCACGGACAGGGATAGCAATCAGCCCCAGCATTTT. Its translation: CASSSTDRDSNQPQHF. The full variable domain, completed using reference TRBV5-6 and TRBJ1-5, is DAGVTQSPTHLIKTRGQQVTLRCSPKSGHDTVSWYQQALGQGPQFIFQYYEEEERQRGNFPDRFSGHQFPNYSSELNVNALLLGDSALYLCASSSTDRDSNQPQHFGDGTRLSIL.